Listed here are 22 T cell receptor beta chains from one sample, sequenced in a study of cytomegalovirus exposure and HLA in healthy donors. 60 Vbeta and 13 Jbeta primers were used in PCR. Assay used: immunoSEQ multiplex PCR; TCRdb lists only in-frame clones, some missing. The table shows about 130,000 clones, with 84% occurring only once. Sequencing used PBMCs. These receptors were obtained from a man aged 45-65 years in good health and CMV-seronegative.

Turning to this clone: Within the sample, other DNA sequences also encode this same CDR3. V usage is TRBV30 and J usage is TRBJ2-5; 8 bases line up with TRBD2. V trimming: 6 bases; J trimming: 2 bases; junction bases outside the gene matches: 11. Germline assignment: CDR1 GTSNPN and CDR2 SVGIG (reference sequence). This CDR3 region has 15 residues. The CDR3 coding sequence is TGTGCCTGTTCCGGCTGCGGGGGGTCACAAGAGACCCAGTACTTC. It codes for CACSGCGGSQETQYF. Variable domain in full (rest from reference TRBV30 and TRBJ2-5): SQTIHQWPATLVQPVGSPLSLECTVEGTSNPNLYWYRQAAGRGLQLLFYSVGIGQISSEVPQNLSASRPQDRQFILSSKKLLLSDSGFYLCACSGCGGSQETQYFGPGTRLLVL.

The rearrangement links TRBV15 to TRBJ1-4, with D possibly TRBD1 on 6 matching bases. This CDR3 comprises 15 residues. The germline gives CDR1 LNHNV, CDR2 YYDKDF (reference sequence). Trimming stripped 0 bases from V and 5 bases from J, with 10 bases between. The CDR3 reads CATSRDRRGNEKLFF. In nucleotides, the CDR3 is TGTGCCACCAGCAGAGATCGTAGGGGGAATGAAAAACTGTTTTTT.

CDR3 nucleotides: TGTGCCAGCGGGGCCCAGCAGAGCGGCTACACCTTC. Translation: CASGAQQSGYTF. The chain uses TRBV28 and TRBJ1-2; TRBD1 is a possible D gene (5 bases). With 8 bases removed from V and 8 bases from J, the gap between germline ends came to 15 bases. Germline V gene sequence: CDR1 MDHEN, CDR2 SYDVKM. The CDR3 has 12 residues.

The chain links TRBV5-4 to TRBJ1-1, with D maybe TRBD1 (5 bases). V lost 3 bases, J lost 12 bases, and 12 bases lay in between. The CDR3 is made up of 11 amino acids. The V gene's germline CDR1 is SGHNT and CDR2 YYREEE (reference sequence). CDR3 DNA: TGTGCCAGCAGCTCCCGGGACTCGACTTTCTTT. Amino acid sequence: CASSSRDSTFF.

This chain connects TRBV5-8 to TRBJ1-1; D may be TRBD1 (5 bases). This CDR3 is built from 16 residues. The germline V gene encodes CDR1 SGHTS and CDR2 YDEGEE. Trimming shortened V by 0 bases and J by 0 bases, and 12 bases separated the two germline ends. The CDR3 protein is CASSLGAGEMNTEAFF. Written as DNA, the CDR3 is TGTGCCAGCAGCTTGGGTGCGGGGGAGATGAACACTGAAGCTTTCTTT.

This sequence joins TRBV4-3 and TRBJ2-4, with D maybe TRBD1 (5 bases). Trimming removed 0 bases at V and 1 base at J, with 10 bases between. This CDR3 is 16 amino acids long. CDR1 is LGHNA and CDR2 is YSLEER in the germline V gene. CDR3 residues: CASSQDRVGAKNIQYF. Written as DNA, the CDR3 is TGCGCCAGCAGCCAAGACAGGGTGGGGGCCAAAAACATTCAGTACTTC.

The chain carries TRBV27 and TRBJ1-3; 7 positions match TRBD1. This CDR3 region has 15 residues. Germline CDR1 MNHEY, CDR2 SMNVEV (reference sequence). Germline trimming cut 2 bases from V and 2 bases from J; bases unmatched to any gene: 3. CDR3 region: CASSLGGGPGNTIYF. CDR3 DNA sequence: TGTGCCAGCAGTTTAGGAGGGGGCCCTGGAAACACCATATATTTT.

The rearrangement joins TRBV2 to TRBJ1-5; 7 bases agree with TRBD1. Germline CDR1 is SNHLY and CDR2 is FYNNEI. This CDR3 is 16 amino acids long. Trimming cost V 3 bases and J 1 base; bases outside gene matches: 6. The CDR3 loop reads CASSERQGSSNQPQHF. CDR3 bases: TGTGCCAGCAGTGAGAGACAGGGATCGAGCAATCAGCCCCAGCATTTT.

This chain uses TRBV18 with TRBJ1-2; 7 positions agree with TRBD1. This CDR3 comprises 14 residues. V trimming: 6 bases; J trimming: 3 bases; junction bases outside the gene matches: 7. Germline V CDR1 and CDR2: KGHSH, LQKENI. The CDR3: CASSPGTEDYGYTF. CDR3 DNA sequence: TGTGCCAGCTCTCCCGGGACAGAAGACTATGGCTACACCTTC.

The rearrangement joins TRBV4-1 to TRBJ2-7; the match to TRBD1 covers 11 bases. In germline, CDR1 is MGHRA, CDR2 YSYEKL. V gave up 4 bases and J gave up 3 bases; unmatched junction bases: 5. This CDR3 region has 15 residues. The CDR3: CASSRGQGALYEQYF. The CDR3 DNA follows: TGCGCCAGCAGCCGCGGACAGGGGGCCCTCTACGAGCAGTACTTC.

This chain joins TRBV11-2 and TRBJ2-4; 8 nucleotides match TRBD1. CDR3 length equals 14 residues. J lost 8 bases, V lost 5 bases, and 8 bases had no gene match. Germline V gene sequence: CDR1 SGHAT, CDR2 FQNNGV. The CDR3 sequence: CASSHTGGRDIQYF. CDR3 nucleotides: TGTGCCAGCAGCCACACAGGGGGACGGGACATTCAGTACTTC.

The chain couples TRBV7-8 to TRBJ2-3; D not certain. CDR1 and CDR2 from the germline V gene are SGHVS and FQNEAQ. The CDR3 has 14 amino acids. Between the trimmed V and J ends, which lost 1 base and 4 bases, there was a span of 9 bases. In DNA, the CDR3 is TGTGCCAGCAGCTTAGTGGCACAGTCAGATACGCAGTATTTT. Its translation: CASSLVAQSDTQYF.

The genes are TRBV2 and TRBJ1-5; D is uncertain. Germline-derived CDR1 and CDR2 are SNHLY and FYNNEI. Trimming pared 8 bases from V and 4 bases from J, leaving 15 bases between. The CDR3 covers 14 residues. The CDR3 spells CASDRRNENQPQHF. For the CDR3, the DNA is TGTGCCAGCGATAGGAGAAACGAGAATCAGCCCCAGCATTTT.

As concerns this clone: This sample includes further DNA sequences coding for the same CDR3. V gene TRBV5-6 combines with J gene TRBJ2-5; D gene uncertain. The DNA end lines up better with TRBJ2-7; the J call may be wrong. This CDR3 spans 13 amino acids. Germline V gives CDR1 SGHDT, CDR2 YYEEEE. The CDR3 DNA reads as TGTGCCAGCAGCTTGGGGAGCTCCTACGAGCAGTACTTC. It specifies CASSLGSSYEQYF.

The chain is built from TRBV2 and TRBJ1-5; no clear D. Germline V gives CDR1 SNHLY, CDR2 FYNNEI. V dropped 3 bases and J dropped 7 bases, with 10 bases sitting between them. CDR3 length equals 13 residues. This CDR3 reads CASSDYRNQPQHF. The DNA of the CDR3 is TGTGCCAGCAGTGATTATAGAAACCAGCCCCAGCATTTT.

The chain couples TRBV5-4 to TRBJ1-1; 8 positions match TRBD1. V dropped 4 bases and J dropped 8; count of bases not matched to a gene: 10. The CDR3 sequence is 14 residues long. Per the germline V gene, CDR1 is SGHNT and CDR2 is YYREEE (reference sequence). CDR3 in amino acids: CASSRPDRAAEAFF. The CDR3, as DNA: TGTGCCAGCAGCAGACCGGACAGGGCCGCGGAAGCTTTCTTT.

For this clone: A junction end diverges from the germline sequence, so it may reflect a read error. This chain links TRBV6-5 with TRBJ2-7; TRBD1 is a possible D gene (5 bases). The CDR3 covers 15 residues. Germline V CDR1 and CDR2: MNHEY, SVGAGI. The CDR3 protein is CTSSYVQGEIYEQYF. CDR3 bases: TGTACCAGCAGTTACGTGCAGGGCGAAATCTACGAGCAGTACTTC.

The chain has TRBV5-1 and TRBJ1-2, with D perhaps matching TRBD1 (5 bases). Germline CDR1 reads SGHRS; CDR2 reads YFSETQ. Trimming left V 4 bases short and J 9 bases short, with 22 bases between. This CDR3 is 15 amino acids long. The CDR3 is CASSPGAGGGGSYTF. The DNA for the CDR3 is TGCGCCAGCAGCCCCGGAGCAGGCGGGGGAGGGAGCTACACCTTC.

The CDR3: CASSPGTDYGYTF. Here the CDR3 DNA reads TGCGCCAGCAGCCCCGGGACAGACTATGGCTACACCTTC. V is TRBV10-1 and J is TRBJ1-2; 7 bases fit TRBD1. This CDR3 is built from 13 residues. Germline V CDR1 and CDR2: WNHNN, SYGVQD (reference sequence). Trimming removed 6 bases from V and 3 bases from J; junction bases left unmatched: 4.

V gene TRBV7-9 combines with J gene TRBJ1-5; TRBD1 matches at 9 bases. The J segment lost 7 bases and the V segment lost 1 base, leaving 11 bases of the junction unmatched. The CDR3 is 17 amino acids. CDR1 SEHNR and CDR2 FQNEAQ come from the germline V gene (reference sequence). This CDR3 is CASSLGQGDIGTQPQHF. DNA of the CDR3: TGTGCCAGCAGCTTAGGACAGGGGGATATCGGCACCCAGCCCCAGCATTTT.

V is TRBV6-1 and J is TRBJ1-5; 9 positions agree with TRBD1. Germline CDR1 and CDR2: MNHNS and SASEGT. This CDR3 region has 13 residues. Trimming removed 4 bases from V and 7 bases from J; junction bases left unmatched: 2. The DNA of the CDR3 is TGTGCCAGCAGTGGGGACAGGGTGCAGCCCCAGCATTTT. Residues: CASSGDRVQPQHF.

This chain links TRBV5-1 with TRBJ2-1, with TRBD1 matching over 9 bases. J gave up 4 bases and V 4 bases, and 3 bases lay outside the gene matches. Germline CDR1 is SGHRS and CDR2 is YFSETQ. CDR3 length equals 14 residues. In DNA, the CDR3 is TGCGCCAGCAGCACACAGGGGGCGTACAATGAGCAGTTCTTC. This codes for CASSTQGAYNEQFF.